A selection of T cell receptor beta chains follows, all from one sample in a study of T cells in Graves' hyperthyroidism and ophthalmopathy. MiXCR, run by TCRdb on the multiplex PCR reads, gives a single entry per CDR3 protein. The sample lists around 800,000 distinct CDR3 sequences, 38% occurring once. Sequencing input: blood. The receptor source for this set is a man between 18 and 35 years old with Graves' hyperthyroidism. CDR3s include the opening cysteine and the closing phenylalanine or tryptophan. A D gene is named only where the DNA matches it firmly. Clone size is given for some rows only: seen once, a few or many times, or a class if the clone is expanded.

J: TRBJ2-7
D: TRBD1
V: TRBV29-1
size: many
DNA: TGCAGCGTTGCGCCGACAGGGCCCTACGAGCAGTACTTC
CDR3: CSVAPTGPYEQYF

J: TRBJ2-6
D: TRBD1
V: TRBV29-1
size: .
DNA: TGCAGCAGTTTAGGGGACAGGGGTACTGGGGCCAACGTCCTGACTTTC
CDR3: CSSLGDRGTGANVLTF

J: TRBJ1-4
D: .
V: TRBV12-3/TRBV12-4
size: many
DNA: TGTGCCAGTCTCATTAGGGGGACTAATGAAAAACTGTTTTTT
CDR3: CASLIRGTNEKLFF

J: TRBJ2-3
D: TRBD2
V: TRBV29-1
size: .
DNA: TGCAGCGTTGAAGGACGACTAGCGGGAGAGGGGGATACGCAGTATTTT
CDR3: CSVEGRLAGEGDTQYF

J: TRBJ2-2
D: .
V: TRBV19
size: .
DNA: TGTGCCAGTAGTACTTCTGGGGGCAGGAACACCGGGGAGCTGTTTTTT
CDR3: CASSTSGGRNTGELFF

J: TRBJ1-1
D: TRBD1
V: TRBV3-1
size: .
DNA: TGTGCCAGCAGTTTCGACAGGGTGGACACTGAAGCTTTCTTT
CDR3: CASSFDRVDTEAFF

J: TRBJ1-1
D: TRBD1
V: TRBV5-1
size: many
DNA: TGTGCCAGCAGCTCGGGACAGGGCTCGACTGAAGCTTTCTTT
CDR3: CASSSGQGSTEAFF

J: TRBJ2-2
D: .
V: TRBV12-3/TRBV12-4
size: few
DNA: TGTGCCAGCAGTTTAGAAGGGCCCACCGGGGAGCTGTTTTTT
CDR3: CASSLEGPTGELFF

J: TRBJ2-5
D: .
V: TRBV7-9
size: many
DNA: TGTGCCAGCAGCCCCATGACAGGCGGGGAGACCCAGTACTTC
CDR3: CASSPMTGGETQYF

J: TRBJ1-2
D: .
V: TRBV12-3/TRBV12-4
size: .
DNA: TGTGCCAGCAGTTTATGGCAGGGACCCTCCTATGGCTACACCTTC
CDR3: CASSLWQGPSYGYTF

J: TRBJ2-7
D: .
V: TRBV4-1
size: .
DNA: TGCGCCAGCAGCCAAGAATCAGGGAGGAACGAGCAGTACTTC
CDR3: CASSQESGRNEQYF

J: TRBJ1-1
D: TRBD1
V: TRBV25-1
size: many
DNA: TGTGCCAGCAGTGGGCGGGTAAGGGACAGGTCGAACACTGAAGCTTTCTTT
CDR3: CASSGRVRDRSNTEAFF

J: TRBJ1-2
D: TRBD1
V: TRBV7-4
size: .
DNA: TGCGCCAGCAGCCGATCCGCCTTGGGGACAGGGGGAGGCTACACCTTC
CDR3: CASSRSALGTGGGYTF

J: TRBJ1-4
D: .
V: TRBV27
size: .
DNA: TGTGCCAGCAGTCCAAACTATGAAAAACTGTTTTTT
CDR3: CASSPNYEKLFF

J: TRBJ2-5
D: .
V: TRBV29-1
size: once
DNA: TGCAGCGCGGTTGGGGGCTCCCAAGAGACCCAGTACTTC
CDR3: CSAVGGSQETQYF

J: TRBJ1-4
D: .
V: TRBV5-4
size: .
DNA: TGTGCCAGCAGCTTTTGGGGCGGAAATGAAAAACTGTTTTTT
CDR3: CASSFWGGNEKLFF

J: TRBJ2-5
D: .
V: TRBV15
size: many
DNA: TGTGCCACCAGCAGAGATCCGCTCCAAGAGACCCAGTACTTC
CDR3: CATSRDPLQETQYF

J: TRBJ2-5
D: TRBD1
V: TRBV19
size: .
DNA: TGTGCCAGTAGTATAATTGAGGGGGCGGCGGTGACCCAGTACTTC
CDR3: CASSIIEGAAVTQYF

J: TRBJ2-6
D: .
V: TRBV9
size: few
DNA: TGTGCCAGCAGCGCAGGGAGTTCTGGGGCCAACGTCCTGACTTTC
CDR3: CASSAGSSGANVLTF

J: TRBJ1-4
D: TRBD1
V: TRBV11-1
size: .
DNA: TGTGCCAGCAGCTTTTACAGGGGGGTTGAAAAACTGTTTTTT
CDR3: CASSFYRGVEKLFF

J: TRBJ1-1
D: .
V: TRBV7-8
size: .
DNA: TGTGCCAGCAGCTGGCCCCTGGGTCGGACCCACACTGAAGCTTTCTTT
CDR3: CASSWPLGRTHTEAFF

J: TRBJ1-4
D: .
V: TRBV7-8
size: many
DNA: TGTGCCAGCAGCTACGGAAACGAAAAACTGTTTTTT
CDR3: CASSYGNEKLFF

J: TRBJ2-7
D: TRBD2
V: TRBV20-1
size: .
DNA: TGCAGTGCCATAGCGGGAGGGTCTTTGGGGGAGCAGTACTTC
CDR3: CSAIAGGSLGEQYF

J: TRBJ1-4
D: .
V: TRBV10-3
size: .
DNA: TGTGCCAGCAGTTACGGGGGTGGCGAAAAACTGTTTTTT
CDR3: CASSYGGGEKLFF

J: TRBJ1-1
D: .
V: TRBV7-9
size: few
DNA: TGTGCCAGCAGCGTAGCAACACAACCTGAAGCTTTCTTT
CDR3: CASSVATQPEAFF

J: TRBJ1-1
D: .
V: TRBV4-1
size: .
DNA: TGCGCCAGCAGCCAAGATAACCCTTCTAGGACAGTTACTGAAGCTTTCTTT
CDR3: CASSQDNPSRTVTEAFF

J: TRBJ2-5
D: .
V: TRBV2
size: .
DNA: TGTGCCAGCAGCCCGGACGGAAGAACGGAGACCCAGTACTTC
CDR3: CASSPDGRTETQYF

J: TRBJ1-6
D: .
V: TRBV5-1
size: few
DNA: TGCGCCAGCAGCTTTACGGGGGATGATTCACCCCTCCACTTT
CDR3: CASSFTGDDSPLHF

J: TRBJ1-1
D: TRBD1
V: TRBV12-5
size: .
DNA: TGTGCTAGTGGTTTTTCCAGGGACAGGGGGCTTAACACTGAAGCTTTCTTT
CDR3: CASGFSRDRGLNTEAFF

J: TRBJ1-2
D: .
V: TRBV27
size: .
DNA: TGTGCCAGCAGTCCTTTTCAGGGGCCCAGTGGCTACACCTTC
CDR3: CASSPFQGPSGYTF

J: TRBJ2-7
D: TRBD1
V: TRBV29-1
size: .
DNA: TGCAGCGTCCTACCCGGGACAGGTAACGAGCAGTACTTC
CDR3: CSVLPGTGNEQYF

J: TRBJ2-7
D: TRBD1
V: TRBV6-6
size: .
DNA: TGTGCCAGCAGTTACGGGGACAGGAAACTTTACGAGCAGTACTTC
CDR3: CASSYGDRKLYEQYF

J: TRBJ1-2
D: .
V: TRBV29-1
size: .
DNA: TGCAGCGTTGAAGGGTGGACGAGCTATGGCTACACCTTC
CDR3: CSVEGWTSYGYTF

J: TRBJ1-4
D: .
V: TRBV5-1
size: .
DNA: TGCGCCAGCAGCTTGGCACTTTCAACTAATGAAAAACTGTTTTTT
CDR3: CASSLALSTNEKLFF

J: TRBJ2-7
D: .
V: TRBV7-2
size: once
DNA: TGTGCCAGCAGCCAAGATTGGATAGGGGACGGTACAAGTGAGCAGTACTTC
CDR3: CASSQDWIGDGTSEQYF

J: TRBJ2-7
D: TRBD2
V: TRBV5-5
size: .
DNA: TGTGCCAGCAGCCCCACTGCGGGAGGGCTCGTGGAGCAGTACTTC
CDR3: CASSPTAGGLVEQYF

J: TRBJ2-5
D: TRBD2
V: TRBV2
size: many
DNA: TGTGCCAGCAGTGCGGGTCTAGCGGCCAGGCGGACCCAGTACTTC
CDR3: CASSAGLAARRTQYF

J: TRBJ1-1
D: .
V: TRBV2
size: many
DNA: TGTGCCAACAACCGGGGAGGGAACACTGAAGCTTTCTTT
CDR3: CANNRGGNTEAFF

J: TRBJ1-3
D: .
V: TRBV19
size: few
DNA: TGTGCCAGTAGTATAGAACGAGGCGCTGGAAACACCATATATTTT
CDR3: CASSIERGAGNTIYF

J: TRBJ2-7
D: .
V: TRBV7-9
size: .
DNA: TGTGCCAGCAGCCCTGCCCCAGGCTCCTACGAGCAGTACTTC
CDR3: CASSPAPGSYEQYF

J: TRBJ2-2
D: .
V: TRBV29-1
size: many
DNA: TGCAGCGTTGAGGGGCGGGAGAACACCGGGGAGCTGTTTTTT
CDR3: CSVEGRENTGELFF

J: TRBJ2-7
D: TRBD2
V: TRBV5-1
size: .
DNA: TGCGCCAGCAGCTTCGCTAGCGGGGGGGCACGGGAGCAGTACTTC
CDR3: CASSFASGGAREQYF

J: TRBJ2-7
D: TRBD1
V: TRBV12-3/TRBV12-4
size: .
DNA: TGTGCCAGCAGATCGGGACAGATAACCTACGAGCAGTACTTC
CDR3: CASRSGQITYEQYF

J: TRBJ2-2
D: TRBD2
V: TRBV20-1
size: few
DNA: TGCAGTGCTAGGGACCAGCGGGAGTCCGGGGAGCTGTTTTTT
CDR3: CSARDQRESGELFF

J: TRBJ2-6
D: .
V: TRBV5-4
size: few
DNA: TGTGCCAGCAGCGACTGGGGGCTCTTTCCTGGGGCCAACGTCCTGACTTTC
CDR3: CASSDWGLFPGANVLTF